The rows below give T cell receptor beta chains drawn from one sample of a study of blood T cell repertoires in COVID-19. The protocol was immunoSEQ multiplex PCR, while the TCRdb copy is restricted to in-frame clones and leaves out a portion. The sample includes roughly 300,000 clones, roughly nine tenths seen only once; the top ten take around 20%. The sample taken for sequencing was PBMCs or T cells enriched from blood (not recorded which). Receptors originate from a woman aged 25-40 years who had recovered from COVID-19. Each CDR3 is given with its conserved first and last residue. The order of the fields is V gene, D gene, clone size, J gene, CDR3 protein, CDR3 DNA. D genes are given only for firm matches. Clone size is not always given. Where it is, it says once, few, many or a class for expanded clones.

>TRBV6-5|-|-|TRBJ2-7
CASRQGGSYEQYF
TGTGCCAGCAGGCAGGGGGGCTCCTACGAGCAGTACTTC
>TRBV7-2|TRBD1|-|TRBJ2-5
CASSWDRGPPGTQYF
TGTGCCAGCAGCTGGGACAGGGGGCCTCCGGGGACCCAGTACTTC
>TRBV4-2|TRBD1|-|TRBJ1-1
CASSQAPTGVGEAFF
TGTGCCAGCAGCCAAGCTCCGACAGGGGTGGGTGAAGCTTTCTTT
>TRBV19|TRBD1|few|TRBJ2-2
CASRTTGVDGELFF
TGTGCCAGTAGAACGACAGGGGTTGACGGGGAGCTGTTTTTT
>TRBV6-6|TRBD1|once|TRBJ1-2
CATTGQRNYGYTF
TGTGCCACCACGGGACAGAGAAACTATGGCTACACCTTC
>TRBV7-2|TRBD1|-|TRBJ1-2
CASSLVSGGRNYGYTF
TGTGCCAGCAGCTTAGTTTCAGGGGGGCGCAACTATGGCTACACCTTC
>TRBV28|-|-|TRBJ1-1
CASKAGTEAFF
TGTGCCAGCAAGGCGGGCACTGAAGCTTTCTTT
>TRBV7-6|-|-|TRBJ2-7
CASSQGDKTGSYHYEQYF
TGTGCCAGCAGCCAAGGCGACAAAACAGGGTCCTATCACTACGAGCAGTACTTC
>TRBV12-3/TRBV12-4|TRBD1|-|TRBJ1-5
CASSTGGDRPQHF
TGTGCCAGCAGTACAGGGGGCGACCGGCCCCAGCATTTT
>TRBV18|TRBD1|-|TRBJ1-1
CASSRGQGDTEAFF
TGTGCCAGCTCACGCGGACAGGGAGACACTGAAGCTTTCTTT
>TRBV2|-|-|TRBJ1-5
CASSDLGLGPQHF
TGTGCCAGCAGTGATTTGGGCTTAGGGCCCCAGCATTTT
>TRBV28|-|few|TRBJ1-5
CASTTNLGQYNQPQHF
TGTGCCAGCACTACCAACCTGGGCCAATACAATCAGCCCCAGCATTTT
>TRBV28|TRBD1|-|TRBJ2-2
CASSFGTGGNTGELFF
TGTGCCAGCAGTTTCGGGACAGGGGGCAACACCGGGGAGCTGTTTTTT
>TRBV18|-|-|TRBJ2-3
CASSQRSTDTQYF
TGTGCCAGCTCCCAGCGGAGCACAGATACGCAGTATTTT
>TRBV7-2|-|-|TRBJ1-1
CASSPGGVDTEAFF
TGTGCCAGCAGCCCGGGGGGGGTCGACACTGAAGCTTTCTTT
>TRBV30|-|once|TRBJ2-7
CAWRAFSRGEQYF
TGTGCCTGGAGGGCCTTCTCACGAGGCGAGCAGTACTTC